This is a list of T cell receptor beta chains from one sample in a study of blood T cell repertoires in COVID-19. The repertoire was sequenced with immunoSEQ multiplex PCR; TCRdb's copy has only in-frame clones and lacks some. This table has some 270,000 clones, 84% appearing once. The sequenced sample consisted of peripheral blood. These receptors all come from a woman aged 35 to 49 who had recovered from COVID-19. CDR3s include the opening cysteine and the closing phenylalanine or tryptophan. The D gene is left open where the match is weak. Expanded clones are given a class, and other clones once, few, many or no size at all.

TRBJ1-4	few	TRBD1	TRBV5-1	TGCGCCAGCAGCTTTACAGGGGGTCTTGAAAAACTGTTTTTT	CASSFTGGLEKLFF
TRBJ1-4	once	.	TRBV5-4	TGTGCCAGCAGCTTGGGTTCGGGTGCGGATGAAAAACTGTTTTTT	CASSLGSGADEKLFF
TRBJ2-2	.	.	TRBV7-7	TGTGCCAGCAGCTGGACAGTCACCGGGGAGCTGTTTTTT	CASSWTVTGELFF
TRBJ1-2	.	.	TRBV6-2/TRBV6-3	TGTGCCAGCAGTTACCGTGGAGGGCAAGGCTACACCTTC	CASSYRGGQGYTF
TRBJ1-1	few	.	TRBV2	TGTGCCAGCAGTCCCATGGCAGGGCTGAACACTGAAGCTTTCTTT	CASSPMAGLNTEAFF
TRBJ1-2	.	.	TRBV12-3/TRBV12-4	TGTGCCAGCAGTCCCCGTCCTTACTATGGCTACACCTTC	CASSPRPYYGYTF
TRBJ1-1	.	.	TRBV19	TGTGCCAGTAGTTCTTGGACTGGGATGAACACTGAAGCTTTCTTT	CASSSWTGMNTEAFF
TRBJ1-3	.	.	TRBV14	TGTGCCAGCAGCCAAGGACAGTTTGGAAACACCATATATTTT	CASSQGQFGNTIYF
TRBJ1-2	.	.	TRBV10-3	TGTGCCATCAGTGAGGGGCAGGGAGGTGGCTACACCTTC	CAISEGQGGGYTF
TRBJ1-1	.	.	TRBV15	TGTGCCACCGAGGCAGCCCTCGGCACTGAAGCTTTCTTT	CATEAALGTEAFF
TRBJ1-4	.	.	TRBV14	TGTGCCAGCAGCCAAGATCGGGGGGCAACTAATGAAAAACTGTTTTTT	CASSQDRGATNEKLFF
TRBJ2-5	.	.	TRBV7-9	TGTGCCAGCAGCTTAGCAGGGGCCGAGACCCAGTACTTC	CASSLAGAETQYF
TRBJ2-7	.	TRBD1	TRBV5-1	TGCGCCAGCAGCAGACGGACAGGTGTTAGCTCCTACGAGCAGTACTTC	CASSRRTGVSSYEQYF
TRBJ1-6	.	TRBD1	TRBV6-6	TGTGCCAGCAGTCCAGGGGGTTGGTATTCACCCCTCCACTTT	CASSPGGWYSPLHF
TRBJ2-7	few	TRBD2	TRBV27	TGTGCCAGCGGGAGGGCAGCCACCTACGAGCAGTACTTC	CASGRAATYEQYF
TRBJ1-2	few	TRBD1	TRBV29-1	TGCAGCGTTCTCGGGACAGAAAACTATGGCTACACCTTC	CSVLGTENYGYTF
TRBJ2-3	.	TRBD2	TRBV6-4	TGTGCCAGCAGTGAAACTAGCGGGGGGGCGGATACGCAGTATTTT	CASSETSGGADTQYF
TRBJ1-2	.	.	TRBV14	TGTGCCAGCAGCCTAGATACCAGCACAGGGTTAACCTATGGCTACACCTTC	CASSLDTSTGLTYGYTF
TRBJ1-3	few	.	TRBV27	TGTGCCAGCAGGCAACAGGGTGGAATTGGAAACACCATATATTTT	CASRQQGGIGNTIYF
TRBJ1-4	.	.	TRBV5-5	TGTGCCAGCAGCCGCGCCTCAACTAATGAAAAACTGTTTTTT	CASSRASTNEKLFF
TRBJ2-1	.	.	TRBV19	TGTGCCAGTAGTATGAAACAGGCTCGGGAGCAGTTCTTC	CASSMKQAREQFF
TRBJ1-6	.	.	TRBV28	TGTGCCAGCAGTTTCCCCTTCACAGGCGCTTCACCCCTCCACTTT	CASSFPFTGASPLHF
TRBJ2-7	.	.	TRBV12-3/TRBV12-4	TGTGCCAGCAGTTTAGCGCGGGCAGAGCAGTACTTC	CASSLARAEQYF
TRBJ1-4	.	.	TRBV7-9	TGTGCCAGCGATAAGGGGGGGACAACTAATGAAAAACTGTTTTTT	CASDKGGTTNEKLFF
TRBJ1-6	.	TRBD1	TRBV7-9	TGTGCCAGCAGCTCAGGGGGGAATTCACCCCTCCACTTT	CASSSGGNSPLHF
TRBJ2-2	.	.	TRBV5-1	TGCGCCAGCAGGCAGGGGGGAACCGGGGAGCTGTTTTTT	CASRQGGTGELFF
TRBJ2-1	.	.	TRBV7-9	TGTGCCAGCAGCTCCGCGGGCGGGGGCTTCTACAATGAGCAGTTCTTC	CASSSAGGGFYNEQFF